Sequencing of this T cell receptor beta chain was carried out in a study of T cells in Graves' hyperthyroidism and ophthalmopathy. About the study: Blood was drawn when the patient was first diagnosed and still untreated.

This clonotype was detected many times. As yet, its antigen is unknown. The CDR3 length is 15 residues. J was trimmed by 4 bases and V by 3 bases; bases with no gene match: 5. Germline V gene data show CDR1 as SGHTA and CDR2 as FQGTGA. Hyperthyroidism of Graves' type that showed no ophthalmopathy progression within 18 months was stable. On the basis of clinical symptoms, serum thyroxine and TRAb, thyroid ultrasound and orbital computed tomography, diagnoses were made. Study outcomes and limitations: A median around 5.9 months before onset, the model predicted ophthalmopathy.

RNA transcripts yielded amplified TCR beta CDR3 regions. The HTBI primer set was used in a first-round RT-PCR of the TCR CDR3. From the multiplex PCR reads, TCRdb called clonotypes with MiXCR, one entry per CDR3 protein. The repertoire consists of a few hundred thousand distinct CDR3 sequences, with 15% to 20% occurring once and the leading ten covering about 48%. The chain couples TRBV7-3 to TRBJ2-3, with 9 bases fitting TRBD2. The receptor's source is a man in his forties or fifties with Graves' hyperthyroidism. Sequencing was done on a sample of blood. The CDR3 sequence: CASSFASGVADTQYF. CDR3 nucleotides: TGTGCCAGCAGCTTCGCTAGCGGGGTCGCAGATACGCAGTATTTT.